What follows are 26 T cell receptor beta chains derived from one specimen sequenced in a study of glioma-infiltrating T cells after dendritic cell vaccination. Noted time point: after dendritic cell vaccination, including at tumor progression/relapse. Sequencing used immunoSEQ multiplex PCR; TCRdb keeps in-frame clones, though not all of them. The sample consists of around 60,000 clones, over 75% of them appearing once. The sample here was blood, taken after dendritic cell vaccination. All receptors come from a human donor with glioblastoma.

CDR3 protein: CASGRLRVIGEQYF. CDR3 bases: TGTGCCAGCGGTAGGTTACGGGTGATAGGAGAGCAGTACTTC. The chain recombines TRBV6-5 with TRBJ2-7; no definite D call. Trimming removed 8 bases at V and 7 bases at J, with 21 bases between. The germline CDR1 and CDR2 sequences are MNHEY and SVGAGI. This CDR3 region has 14 residues.

This chain connects TRBV7-2 to TRBJ1-5, with 7 bases lining up with TRBD1. CDR3 length: 15 residues. The J segment lost 7 bases and the V segment lost 4 bases, leaving 10 bases of the junction unmatched. The germline gives CDR1 SGHTA, CDR2 FQGNSA. CDR3 amino acids: CASSSDRALGQPQHF. DNA for the CDR3: TGTGCCAGCAGCTCCGACAGGGCCTTAGGACAGCCCCAGCATTTT.

CDR3 sequence (DNA): TGTGCCAGCAGCCCCACAGGGGCTGGAAACACCATATATTTT. This sequence encodes CASSPTGAGNTIYF. The V gene is TRBV25-1, the J gene TRBJ1-3; 7 bases are a match to TRBD1. There are 14 residues in the CDR3. V was clipped by 6 bases and J by 2 bases; unmatched bases: 4. CDR1 and CDR2 from the germline V gene are MGHDK and SYGVNS.

The V and J genes are TRBV14 and TRBJ2-3; 13 nucleotides line up with TRBD2. Per germline, CDR1 SGHDN and CDR2 FVKESK. Trimming removed 0 bases from V and 2 bases from J; junction bases left unmatched: 5. The CDR3 consists of 18 residues. The CDR3 sequence is CASSQDLGLAGITDTQYF. DNA for the CDR3: TGTGCCAGCAGCCAAGATTTGGGACTAGCGGGAATCACAGATACGCAGTATTTT. The whole variable domain, remainder taken from reference TRBV14 and TRBJ2-3, is EAGVTQFPSHSVIEKGQTVTLRCDPISGHDNLYWYRRVMGKEIKFLLHFVKESKQDESGMPNNRFLAERTGGTYSTLKVQPAELEDSGVYFCASSQDLGLAGITDTQYFGPGTRLTVL.

The chain links TRBV15 to TRBJ2-1, with 10 bases fitting TRBD2. Germline values: CDR1 LNHNV, CDR2 YYDKDF (reference sequence). With V trimmed by 5 bases and J by 0 bases, 10 bases remained unmatched. This CDR3 has 18 residues. The CDR3 DNA sequence: TGTGCCACCAGCTTAGCGGGGGGCCCTTATAGCTCCTACAATGAGCAGTTCTTC. As protein: CATSLAGGPYSSYNEQFF.

The chain employs TRBV27 and TRBJ2-7; D unresolved. CDR1 MNHEY and CDR2 SMNVEV come from the germline V gene (reference sequence). Trimming cost V 1 base and J 2 bases, with 9 bases left between them. The CDR3 has 14 amino acids. The CDR3 loop reads CASSLFPGTYEQYF. The DNA of the CDR3 is TGTGCCAGCAGTTTATTTCCAGGAACCTACGAGCAGTACTTC.

V and J are TRBV9 and TRBJ2-1; possible D gene TRBD2, 6 bases. Trimming took 4 bases from V and 2 from J, leaving 13 bases between them. This CDR3 comprises 15 residues. CDR1 is SGDLS, CDR2 YYNGEE, per germline. CDR3 protein: CASSPRGTAYNEQFF. CDR3 nucleotides: TGTGCCAGCAGCCCCCGGGGGACTGCCTACAATGAGCAGTTCTTC. The complete variable domain, with remaining parts taken from reference TRBV9 and TRBJ2-1, reads DSGVTQTPKHLITATGQRVTLRCSPRSGDLSVYWYQQSLDQGLQFLIQYYNGEERAKGNILERFSAQQFPDLHSELNLSSLELGDSALYFCASSPRGTAYNEQFFGPGTRLTVL.

The genes are TRBV6-5 and TRBJ2-3, with 11 positions matching TRBD2. This CDR3 contains 15 residues. V lost 6 bases to trimming and J lost 6 bases; unmatched junction nucleotides: 8. The germline gives CDR1 MNHEY, CDR2 SVGAGI. The CDR3 region is CASSFTSGGPDTQYF. The CDR3 nucleotides read TGTGCCAGCAGCTTTACTAGCGGGGGACCCGATACGCAGTATTTT.

The chain uses TRBV21-1 and TRBJ2-1; the D call of TRBD2 is as the table states it, not checked on the DNA. TRBV21-1 is assigned pseudogene status. This CDR3 is 15 amino acids long. Here the CDR3 reads CASSKARPTPGEQFF. In DNA form, the CDR3 reads TGTGCCAGCAGCAAAGCTAGGCCTACCCCCGGGGAGCAGTTCTTC.

This clone occurred a few times. DNA of the CDR3: TGTGCCATCAGTTCTAGCTCCTACGAGCAGTACTTC. This encodes CAISSSSYEQYF. The chain employs TRBV10-3 and TRBJ2-7, with D hard to call. CDR1 and CDR2 from the germline V gene are ENHRY and SYGVKD. The CDR3 extends over 12 amino acids. With 5 bases removed from V and 0 bases from J, the gap between germline ends came to 5 bases.

The V call is TRBV2, the J call TRBJ2-5, with TRBD1 matching over 7 bases. Trimming at V came to 6 bases and at J to 4 bases, leaving 8 bases not matched to a gene. The CDR3 length is 14 residues. Germline V gene data show CDR1 as SNHLY and CDR2 as FYNNEI. The DNA of the CDR3 is TGTGCCAGCAGCGAAAAGACAGGGCGAGAGACCCAGTACTTC. It yields the protein CASSEKTGRETQYF.

This clone appeared a single time. The J gene is TRBJ1-1, the V gene TRBV7-9, with a possible D match to TRBD1 (5 bases). The CDR3 contains 14 residues. Germline CDR1 reads SEHNR; CDR2 reads FQNEAQ (reference sequence). V was shortened by 4 bases and J by 8 bases, with 17 bases between the two germline ends. CDR3 bases: TGTGCCAGCAGCTCAGGAGTCCAAACAGGAGAAGCTTTCTTT. Its protein product is CASSSGVQTGEAFF. The variable domain in full, with the rest retrieved from reference TRBV7-9 and TRBJ1-1, is DTGVSQNPRHKITKRGQNVTFRCDPISEHNRLYWYRQTLGQGPEFLTYFQNEAQLEKSRLLSDRFSAERPKGSFSTLEIQRTEQGDSAMYLCASSSGVQTGEAFFGQGTRLTVV.

The chain combines TRBV4-3 with TRBJ2-7; D may be TRBD2 (6 bases). Trimming cost V 2 bases and J 5 bases, with 25 bases left between them. Germline CDR1 LGHNA, CDR2 YSLEER. CDR3 length: 18 amino acids. CDR3: CASSQPGGRGASGNEQYF. The CDR3 DNA reads as TGCGCCAGCAGCCAACCTGGTGGGCGGGGCGCCTCTGGAAACGAGCAGTACTTC.

The chain links TRBV29-1 to TRBJ2-1; 11 positions agree with TRBD2. Germline CDR1 and CDR2: SQVTM and ANQGSEA. Trimming at V came to 7 bases and at J to 7 bases, leaving 9 bases not matched to a gene. The CDR3 is 14 residues long. DNA for the CDR3: TGCAGCGCCGGAATAGTAGCGGGGGGGAATGAGCAGTTCTTC. Protein product: CSAGIVAGGNEQFF.

The J gene is TRBJ2-2, the V gene TRBV10-1; the match to TRBD2 covers 9 bases. CDR3 length equals 16 residues. Germline-derived CDR1 and CDR2 are WNHNN and SYGVQD (reference sequence). Trimming at V came to 3 bases and at J to 3 bases, leaving 5 bases not matched to a gene. For the CDR3, the DNA is TGCGCCAGCAGTGAAGGCGGGGGGGGTCACACCGGGGAGCTGTTTTTT. It yields the protein CASSEGGGGHTGELFF.

This clone was seen a few times. This chain connects TRBV27 to TRBJ2-6; 8 bases align to TRBD1. Germline assignment: CDR1 MNHEY and CDR2 SMNVEV (reference sequence). After removal of 6 bases from V and 2 bases from J, the junction contained 9 bases not matched to a gene. The length of the CDR3 is 17 residues. DNA of the CDR3: TGTGCCAGCAGAGAACAGGGGGGAGTGGCTGGGGCCAACGTCCTGACTTTC. Encoded protein: CASREQGGVAGANVLTF.

The chain links TRBV7-3 to TRBJ1-1; possible D gene TRBD1, 6 bases. The CDR3 is made up of 13 amino acids. Germline lookup yields CDR1 SGHTA and CDR2 FQGTGA. V was pared by 3 bases and J by 8 bases, with 13 bases between. Here the CDR3 reads CASSLGFGTEAFF. In DNA form, the CDR3 reads TGTGCCAGCAGCTTGGGGTTTGGGACAGAAGCTTTCTTT.

Written as DNA, the CDR3 is TGTGCCAGCAGTGCGCGGGGGGGCACCGGGGAGCTGTTTTTT. This translates into CASSARGGTGELFF. The chain combines TRBV2 with TRBJ2-2, with TRBD2 identical over 9 bases. The CDR3 extends over 14 amino acids. In germline, CDR1 is SNHLY, CDR2 FYNNEI. The V and J ends lost 4 bases and 4 bases, in that order; junction bases with no gene match: 1.

The rearrangement uses TRBV7-2 and TRBJ1-1, with a tentative D call TRBD1 (5 bases). From germline, CDR1 is SGHTA and CDR2 FQGNSA. The germline V and J ends were trimmed by 5 bases and 1 base, with 11 bases remaining between them. The CDR3 length is 14 residues. CDR3: CASSRGGPNTEAFF. In DNA form, the CDR3 reads TGTGCCAGCAGCCGCGGGGGTCCGAACACTGAAGCTTTCTTT.

This rearrangement joins TRBV5-1 to TRBJ2-1; TRBD2 matches at 7 bases. This CDR3 region has 15 residues. After removal of 0 bases from V and 2 bases from J, the junction contained 2 bases not matched to a gene. Germline V lookup: CDR1 SGHRS, CDR2 YFSETQ. The CDR3 DNA is TGCGCCAGCAGCTTGGACGGGGGGACCTACAATGAGCAGTTCTTC. Translating it yields CASSLDGGTYNEQFF. Looking up the rest from reference TRBV5-1 and TRBJ2-1 gives the full variable domain: KAGVTQTPRYLIKTRGQQVTLSCSPISGHRSVSWYQQTPGQGLQFLFEYFSETQRNKGNFPGRFSGRQFSNSRSEMNVSTLELGDSALYLCASSLDGGTYNEQFFGPGTRLTVL.

The V and J genes are TRBV28 and TRBJ1-4; D perhaps matches TRBD1 (6 bases). The length of the CDR3 is 14 residues. Deletions cut 8 bases from V and 2 bases from J, with 12 bases between. Germline CDR1 and CDR2: MDHEN and SYDVKM. CDR3 protein: CASRAGVTNEKLFF. In DNA, the CDR3 is TGTGCCAGCCGGGCAGGGGTTACTAATGAAAAACTGTTTTTT.

The genes are TRBV5-8 and TRBJ2-7, with D maybe TRBD2 (6 bases). Trimming shortened V by 1 base and J by 6 bases, and 11 bases separated the two germline ends. The CDR3 is 13 amino acids. Germline V gives CDR1 SGHTS, CDR2 YDEGEE. CDR3 nucleotides: TGTGCCAGCAGCTTGTCGGGGGTTCGCGAGCAGTACTTC. It translates to CASSLSGVREQYF.

V is TRBV6-5 and J is TRBJ2-7, with D uncertain. CDR3 length equals 16 residues. The germline V gene encodes CDR1 MNHEY and CDR2 SVGAGI. The V and J ends lost 0 bases and 3 bases respectively, with 15 bases between them. In DNA, the CDR3 is TGTGCCAGCAGTTACTCGGTTGTGACTCCTGGCTACGAGCAGTACTTC. Translation: CASSYSVVTPGYEQYF.

The chain recombines TRBV11-2 with TRBJ1-1; D possibly corresponds to TRBD1 (6 bases). Germline loops: CDR1 SGHAT, CDR2 FQNNGV. This CDR3 has 12 residues. Trimming removed 1 base from V and 7 bases from J, with 7 bases in between. CDR3 sequence: CASSLGRGEAFF. The CDR3 DNA reads TGTGCCAGCAGCTTAGGCAGGGGTGAAGCTTTCTTT.

The chain links TRBV5-1 to TRBJ2-1; 10 nucleotides match TRBD2. V lost 1 base and J lost 4; bases outside the gene matches: 5. This CDR3 is 16 amino acids long. The V gene's germline CDR1 is SGHRS and CDR2 YFSETQ. The CDR3 sequence: CASSLSSGGAYNEQFF. The CDR3 DNA reads TGCGCCAGCAGCTTGTCAAGCGGGGGGGCTTACAATGAGCAGTTCTTC.

The chain links TRBV18 to TRBJ2-7, with TRBD1 as a possible D gene (6 bases). Deletions cut 3 bases from V and 3 bases from J, with 18 bases between. Germline-derived CDR1 and CDR2 are KGHSH and LQKENI. The length of the CDR3 is 16 residues. DNA for the CDR3: TGTGCCAGCTCACCCGATGACAGGACAGCTTTCTACGAGCAGTACTTC. It yields the protein CASSPDDRTAFYEQYF.